The clone carrying this T cell receptor (beta chain) was recorded a few times. The sample belongs to a study of blood T cells in healthy people across ages. The CDR3 consists of 15 residues. V lost 6 bases to trimming and J lost 4 bases, with 16 bases between them. CDR1 MNHEY and CDR2 SVGAGI come from the germline V gene. A sample-barcoded 5' primer and a J-beta primer mix were used in a second PCR of roughly 7 to 12 cycles. Through a template-switch adaptor with 12 random nucleotides, each cDNA molecule received a tag. The study obtained at least 3 million CDR3-containing paired-end reads from every sample. TCRdb used MiXCR to reprocess the 5' RACE reads, holding one entry per CDR3 protein. The data contain about 760,000 distinct CDR3 sequences, around 25% of them singletons. The same data also went into a second study, on T cells of mothers and their children.

The clonotype comes from a boy aged 5-17 years in good health. The J gene is TRBJ2-4, the V gene TRBV6-5; tentative D call: TRBD1 (5 bases). Material: blood. This CDR3 is CASSPSGQRKNIQYF. CDR3 DNA sequence: TGTGCCAGCAGCCCCTCAGGGCAGAGGAAAAACATTCAGTACTTC.